The 25 T cell receptor beta chains listed next were all sequenced from one sample in a study of cytomegalovirus exposure and HLA in healthy donors. Amplification used 60 Vbeta primers and 13 Jbeta primers. The protocol was immunoSEQ multiplex PCR, while the TCRdb copy is restricted to in-frame clones and leaves out a portion. The sample holds about 160,000 clones, 77% seen once. The material sequenced was PBMCs. These receptors originate from a man in his fifties or sixties in good health and CMV-seropositive.

The V and J genes are TRBV7-9 and TRBJ2-4, with a weak D call TRBD2 (7 bases). Between the trimmed V and J ends, which lost 5 bases and 1 base, there was a span of 15 bases. The CDR3 loop spans 16 amino acids. Germline CDR1 is SEHNR and CDR2 is FQNEAQ (reference sequence). The CDR3 spells CASSRSGGAAKNIQYF. The CDR3 nucleotides are TGTGCCAGCAGCCGCAGTGGGGGGGCTGCCAAAAACATTCAGTACTTC.

This clone has a single count. A junction boundary mismatches the germline segment, possibly from a read error. The rearrangement links TRBV30 to TRBJ2-2; 7 positions match TRBD2. The length of the CDR3 is 14 residues. Germline V gene data show CDR1 as GTSNPN and CDR2 as SVGIG (reference sequence). CDR3 nucleotide sequence: TGTGCCTGGACGGGGGGTTACGACACCGGGGGGCTGTTTTTT. It yields the protein CAWTGGYDTGGLFF. Drawing the rest from reference TRBV30 and TRBJ2-2, the complete variable domain is SQTIHQWPATLVQPVGSPLSLECTVEGTSNPNLYWYRQAAGRGLQLLFYSVGIGQISSEVPQNLSASRPQDRQFILSSKKLLLSDSGFYLCAWTGGYDTGGLFFGEGSRLTVL.

This clone showed up just once. The CDR3 reads CASSLGLADSDTQYF. CDR3 in DNA: TGCGCCAGCAGCTTGGGGCTAGCGGATTCAGATACGCAGTATTTT. The chain is built from TRBV5-1 and TRBJ2-3, with 7 bases identical to TRBD2. CDR1 and CDR2 (germline): SGHRS, YFSETQ. CDR3 size: 15 residues. The V and J ends lost 0 bases and 4 bases, in that order; junction bases with no gene match: 5.

Points on this clone: Different DNA sequences within this sample yield the same CDR3. The CDR3: CASGRDRVGEQFF. The DNA for the CDR3 is TGTGCCAGCGGCCGGGACAGGGTTGGTGAGCAGTTCTTC. The chain links TRBV14 to TRBJ2-1; TRBD1 aligns across 9 bases. This CDR3 is built from 13 residues. The J segment lost 9 bases and the V segment lost 8 bases, leaving 8 bases of the junction unmatched. Germline lookup yields CDR1 SGHDN and CDR2 FVKESK.

This clone occurred once. This chain uses TRBV5-4 with TRBJ2-3; TRBD2 matches 13 bases. Germline V lookup: CDR1 SGHNT, CDR2 YYREEE (reference sequence). V dropped 4 bases and J dropped 1; count of bases not matched to a gene: 3. CDR3 length: 16 residues. In nucleotides, the CDR3 is TGTGCCAGCAGCCCAACTAGCGGGGGGGGCACAGATACGCAGTATTTT. Its translation is CASSPTSGGGTDTQYF.

The chain uses TRBV2 and TRBJ2-5; possibly TRBD1 for D (7 bases). This CDR3 has 14 residues. Germline CDR1 reads SNHLY; CDR2 reads FYNNEI. Trimming removed 6 bases from V and 5 bases from J, with 16 bases in between. This CDR3 is CASRNDRAGETQYF. The CDR3 DNA reads TGTGCCAGCAGAAATGACAGGGCGGGGGAGACCCAGTACTTC.

This clone was detected only once. The chain uses TRBV11-2 and TRBJ2-2; TRBD1 matches at 9 bases. The CDR3 length is 14 residues. The ends lost 4 bases at V and 5 bases at J; junction bases unmatched: 2. CDR1 is SGHAT, CDR2 FQNNGV, per germline. For the CDR3, the DNA is TGTGCCAGCAGCTCGACAGGGGGGACCGGGGAGCTGTTTTTT. Encoded protein: CASSSTGGTGELFF.

J is TRBJ2-7 and V is TRBV6-5, with D perhaps TRBD2 (6 bases). Per germline, CDR1 MNHEY and CDR2 SVGAGI. Trimming shortened V by 4 bases and J by 0 bases, and 13 bases separated the two germline ends. The CDR3 spans 15 residues. The CDR3 is CASSSPGGSSYEQYF. CDR3 in DNA: TGTGCCAGCAGTTCCCCCGGGGGAAGCTCCTACGAGCAGTACTTC.

The chain joins TRBV10-2 to TRBJ1-2, with 7 bases matching TRBD1. Germline V gene sequence: CDR1 WSHSY, CDR2 SAAADI. The length of the CDR3 is 14 residues. The V and J ends lost 6 bases and 4 bases, in that order; junction bases with no gene match: 8. The CDR3 DNA follows: TGCGCCAGCAGCGCGACAGGGAAGGGCTATGGCTACACCTTC. Its translation is CASSATGKGYGYTF.

J is TRBJ2-5 and V is TRBV27; 7 bases are shared with TRBD2. V lost 2 bases, J lost 2 bases, and 2 bases stayed unmatched. Germline lookup yields CDR1 MNHEY and CDR2 SMNVEV (reference sequence). The CDR3 is 14 residues long. The CDR3, as DNA: TGTGCCAGCAGTTTAGCGGGACTACAAGAGACCCAGTACTTC. This translates into CASSLAGLQETQYF.

The chain joins TRBV28 to TRBJ1-4; 7 bases agree with TRBD1. Trimming at V came to 3 bases and at J to 12 bases, leaving 1 base not matched to a gene. The CDR3 totals 11 residues. CDR1 is MDHEN and CDR2 is SYDVKM in the germline V gene. The CDR3 nucleotides are TGTGCCAGCAGTTTTGGGACAGAACTGTTTTTT. Protein: CASSFGTELFF.

The CDR3 is CASSSWTGLNNHEQYF. The DNA for the CDR3 is TGTGCCAGTAGTTCCTGGACGGGACTGAATAACCACGAGCAGTACTTC. V gene TRBV19 combines with J gene TRBJ2-7; D perhaps matches TRBD2 (6 bases). Germline V CDR1 and CDR2: LNHDA, SQIVND (reference sequence). The CDR3 runs to 16 residues. V was clipped by 5 bases and J by 5 bases, with 22 bases between them.

This chain links TRBV9 with TRBJ2-3, with D possibly TRBD1 on 6 matching bases. CDR3 length equals 16 residues. Trimming took off 1 base at V and 3 bases at J, with 15 bases between the two ends. Germline CDR1 reads SGDLS; CDR2 reads YYNGEE. The CDR3 loop is CASSVTGPSGTDTQYF. The CDR3 DNA follows: TGTGCCAGCAGCGTAACAGGGCCCTCGGGGACAGATACGCAGTATTTT.

This clone was found once. The chain uses TRBV9 and TRBJ1-6, with D possibly matching TRBD1 (5 bases). Trimming removed 3 bases from V and 4 bases from J, with 14 bases in between. Germline V gene lookup returns CDR1 SGDLS and CDR2 YYNGEE. The length of the CDR3 is 16 residues. The CDR3 reads CASSAGREGYNSPLHF. CDR3 coding DNA: TGTGCCAGCAGCGCAGGCCGGGAGGGGTATAATTCACCCCTCCACTTT.

The V and J genes are TRBV20-1 and TRBJ2-7, with D perhaps TRBD2 (5 bases). CDR1 is DFQATT, CDR2 SNEGSKA, per germline (reference sequence). V was cut by 4 bases and J by 4 bases, with 8 bases left in between. This CDR3 region has 11 residues. CDR3 region: CSANPGYEQYF. CDR3 DNA sequence: TGCAGTGCTAACCCGGGGTACGAGCAGTACTTC.

V and J are TRBV4-3 and TRBJ2-5; a possible D gene is TRBD1 (5 bases). The J call may be mistaken, given a closer DNA end match to TRBJ2-7. The CDR3 has 16 residues. Germline-derived CDR1 and CDR2 are LGHNA and YSLEER. CDR3: CASSQQLDSSAYEQYF. Here the CDR3 DNA reads TGCGCCAGCAGCCAACAACTCGACAGTTCGGCCTACGAGCAGTACTTC.

Regarding this clone: A read error may produce the germline difference seen at one junction end. The chain has TRBV7-6 and TRBJ2-1; D ambiguous. The CDR3 length is 11 residues. Per the germline V gene, CDR1 is SGHVS and CDR2 is FNYEAQ. The CDR3 spells CASSSNNEQFF. DNA of the CDR3: TGTGCCAGCAGCTCCAACAATGAGCAGTTCTTC.

The chain's CDR3 is CASSLSRRGNTYEQYF. CDR3 nucleotide sequence: TGTGCCAGCAGTTTATCTCGCAGGGGGAATACCTACGAGCAGTACTTC. The rearrangement uses TRBV27 and TRBJ2-7; 7 bases fit TRBD1. The CDR3 loop spans 16 amino acids. Trimming at V came to 0 bases and at J to 2 bases, leaving 7 bases not matched to a gene. CDR1 is MNHEY and CDR2 is SMNVEV in the germline V gene (reference sequence).

The chain couples TRBV4-2 to TRBJ2-7; D may be TRBD1 (6 bases). From germline, CDR1 is LGHNA and CDR2 YNFKEQ. This CDR3 has 17 residues. With 1 base removed from V and 2 bases from J, the gap between germline ends came to 18 bases. CDR3 bases: TGTGCCAGCAGCCAAGGGGTCGGGGCAGGGGTTACCTACGAGCAGTACTTC. Its translation is CASSQGVGAGVTYEQYF.

The CDR3 region has the DNA TGTGCCAGCAGCTTACAGCAGGGGCGCGTTGAAAAACTGTTTTTT. It specifies CASSLQQGRVEKLFF. The chain employs TRBV7-9 and TRBJ1-4; D perhaps matches TRBD1 (6 bases). CDR1 and CDR2 (germline): SEHNR, FQNEAQ (reference sequence). CDR3 length: 15 residues. Trimming took off 2 bases at V and 7 bases at J, with 14 bases between the two ends.

The chain has TRBV2 and TRBJ2-4; tentative D call: TRBD1 (6 bases). Germline V gene sequence: CDR1 SNHLY, CDR2 FYNNEI. The V end lost 7 bases, the J end lost 1 base, and 17 bases lay between the germline ends. The CDR3 has 16 amino acids. The CDR3 coding sequence is TGTGCCAGCAAATTGACAGGCGTTGTCGCCAAAAACATTCAGTACTTC. Amino acids: CASKLTGVVAKNIQYF.

The chain uses TRBV5-1 and TRBJ2-2; D remains ambiguous. With 5 bases removed from V and 0 bases from J, the gap between germline ends came to 11 bases. This CDR3 has 15 residues. Germline V CDR1 and CDR2: SGHRS, YFSETQ. This CDR3 reads CASRPLDANTGELFF. The CDR3 DNA reads TGCGCCAGCAGACCCTTAGATGCGAACACCGGGGAGCTGTTTTTT.

The gene calls are TRBV10-2 and TRBJ2-3, with D possibly matching TRBD2 (5 bases). This CDR3 is 14 amino acids long. V dropped 7 bases and J dropped 3 bases, with 14 bases sitting between them. Germline V gene lookup returns CDR1 WSHSY and CDR2 SAAADI. CDR3 loop: CASTPRGLTDTQYF. The CDR3, as DNA: TGCGCCAGCACCCCCCGGGGTCTTACAGATACGCAGTATTTT.

This chain links TRBV7-9 with TRBJ1-6; 7 nucleotides agree with TRBD1. Germline V gene data show CDR1 as SEHNR and CDR2 as FQNEAQ (reference sequence). The CDR3 runs 17 residues. With V trimmed by 2 bases and J by 8 bases, 12 bases remained unmatched. The DNA of the CDR3 is TGTGCCAGCAGCTTACTCGGGACAGCGGAACGAGATTCACCCCTCCACTTT. Translation: CASSLLGTAERDSPLHF.

The chain couples TRBV25-1 to TRBJ2-7, with 7 bases that match TRBD1. From germline, CDR1 is MGHDK and CDR2 SYGVNS. V lost 7 bases to trimming and J lost 0 bases; unmatched junction nucleotides: 6. The CDR3 covers 14 residues. The CDR3 spells CASKPTGSSYEQYF. DNA for the CDR3: TGTGCCAGCAAGCCGACAGGGTCCTCCTACGAGCAGTACTTC.